The 17 T cell receptor beta chains presented below share a single source sample, sequenced in a study of blood T cell repertoires in COVID-19. Profiled with immunoSEQ multiplex PCR; TCRdb holds only in-frame clones, not every one. The repertoire has hundreds of thousands of clones, 75% to 90% of them found once; the top ten carry under 20%. What was sequenced was PBMCs or T cells enriched from blood (not recorded which). The receptor set was obtained from a man in his forties who had recovered from COVID-19.

This rearrangement joins TRBV2 to TRBJ2-3; no definite D call. Germline values: CDR1 SNHLY, CDR2 FYNNEI. This CDR3 region has 13 residues. V shed 7 bases and J shed 2 bases, with 10 bases lying between them. The CDR3 sequence: CASTADLTDTQYF. Written as DNA, the CDR3 is TGTGCCAGCACGGCGGATCTCACAGATACGCAGTATTTT. Filled out from reference TRBV2 and TRBJ2-3, the complete variable domain reads EPEVTQTPSHQVTQMGQEVILRCVPISNHLYFYWYRQILGQKVEFLVSFYNNEISEKSEIFDDQFSVERPDGSNFTLKIRSTKLEDSAMYFCASTADLTDTQYFGPGTRLTVL.

The chain links TRBV7-8 to TRBJ1-5; tentative D call: TRBD1 (5 bases). Germline-derived CDR1 and CDR2 are SGHVS and FQNEAQ. The CDR3 sequence is 16 residues long. V dropped 1 base and J dropped 5 bases, with 15 bases sitting between them. The CDR3 bases are TGTGCCAGCAGCTTAGATGACGGGCAGGGTTATCAGCCCCAGCATTTT. The encoded protein is CASSLDDGQGYQPQHF.

This clone was detected only once. This CDR3 is CASSFLSGTATYEQYF. As DNA, the CDR3 is TGTGCCAGCAGTTTTCTATCCGGGACAGCGACCTACGAGCAGTACTTC. This chain links TRBV6-2 or TRBV6-3 with TRBJ2-7, with 7 nucleotides matching TRBD1. J lost 2 bases, V lost 4 bases, and 11 bases had no gene match. The V gene's germline CDR1 is MNHEY and CDR2 SVGEGT. The CDR3 loop spans 16 amino acids.

CDR3 coding DNA: TGTGCCACCAGTGATCCGGGGGTACCCTACGAGCAGTACTTC. Its protein product is CATSDPGVPYEQYF. V and J are TRBV24-1 and TRBJ2-7; D is perhaps TRBD2 (6 bases). The CDR3 is 14 amino acids. Trimming took off 3 bases at V and 2 bases at J, with 10 bases between the two ends. Germline V CDR1 and CDR2: KGHDR, SFDVKD.

The chain joins TRBV2 to TRBJ1-2; 7 bases match TRBD1. The V and J ends lost 8 bases and 3 bases, in that order; junction bases with no gene match: 18. CDR1 is SNHLY, CDR2 FYNNEI, per germline. CDR3 length equals 17 residues. The CDR3 nucleotides read TGTGCCAGCCGCCCACGGACAGGTAAGGGAGGTGACTATGGCTACACCTTC. Protein sequence: CASRPRTGKGGDYGYTF.

This chain connects TRBV2 to TRBJ2-6; 7 bases agree with TRBD2. J was trimmed by 0 bases and V by 6 bases; bases with no gene match: 17. Per the germline V gene, CDR1 is SNHLY and CDR2 is FYNNEI. The CDR3 contains 20 residues. The CDR3 region is CASSALAWGGGSSGANVLTF. Written as DNA, the CDR3 is TGTGCCAGCAGCGCCCTCGCTTGGGGGGGAGGGAGCTCTGGGGCCAACGTCCTGACTTTC.

This clone was detected only a few times. The rearrangement links TRBV7-3 to TRBJ2-2, with 7 bases that match TRBD1. This CDR3 has 14 residues. CDR1 SGHTA and CDR2 FQGTGA come from the germline V gene. V lost 6 bases and J lost 4; bases outside the gene matches: 5. CDR3 amino acids: CASSSQGLTGELFF. In DNA, the CDR3 is TGTGCCAGCAGTTCACAGGGGCTCACCGGGGAGCTGTTTTTT.

Details on this clone: The junction and the germline gene differ at one end; a read error may be behind it. This chain uses TRBV25-1 with TRBJ2-7; D may be TRBD1 (7 bases). Germline CDR1 and CDR2: MGHDK and SYGVNS. This CDR3 region has 15 residues. CDR3 region: CASSEPQAGTALQHF. For the CDR3, the DNA is TGTGCCAGCAGTGAACCCCAGGCGGGGACAGCCCTCCAGCACTTC.

J is TRBJ1-2 and V is TRBV19; TRBD1 matches at 8 bases. There are 14 residues in the CDR3. After removal of 1 base from V and 7 bases from J, the junction contained 5 bases not matched to a gene. Germline V lookup: CDR1 LNHDA, CDR2 SQIVND (reference sequence). In nucleotides, the CDR3 is TGTGCCAGTAGTATAGTGCAGGGGGCAAGTGGCTACACCTTC. Translated, it gives CASSIVQGASGYTF.

The chain joins TRBV3-1 (or the pseudogene TRBV3-2) to TRBJ2-7; D not resolved. The CDR3 has 12 residues. V gave up 2 bases and J gave up 2 bases, with 4 bases separating them. Germline assignment: CDR1 LGHDT and CDR2 YNNKEL (reference sequence). The CDR3 is CASSQSTYEQYF. As DNA, the CDR3 is TGTGCCAGCAGCCAAAGCACCTACGAGCAGTACTTC.

This clone has a handful of counts. The chain employs TRBV24-1 and TRBJ2-1, with TRBD1 as a possible D gene (6 bases). V dropped 7 bases and J dropped 0 bases, with 15 bases sitting between them. This CDR3 spans 16 amino acids. Germline V CDR1 and CDR2: KGHDR, SFDVKD. The CDR3 protein is CATSHSVGASYNEQFF. The DNA of the CDR3 is TGTGCCACCAGCCATTCAGTGGGGGCCTCCTACAATGAGCAGTTCTTC.

This chain joins TRBV19 and TRBJ2-7; no reliable D call. Germline assignment: CDR1 LNHDA and CDR2 SQIVND (reference sequence). Trimming removed 7 bases from V and 0 bases from J, with 13 bases in between. The length of the CDR3 is 14 residues. The CDR3 DNA reads as TGTGCCAGTAAGGTGGTGGAGAGCTCCTACGAGCAGTACTTC. This translates into CASKVVESSYEQYF.

The rearrangement links TRBV28 to TRBJ2-7; 8 nucleotides agree with TRBD2. The germline CDR1 and CDR2 sequences are MDHEN and SYDVKM. CDR3 length: 17 amino acids. The V segment lost 5 bases and the J segment 1 base; nucleotides outside the gene matches: 13. CDR3 in amino acids: CASSPLPQRESSYEQYF. The CDR3 bases are TGTGCCAGCAGTCCCCTCCCCCAGCGGGAGTCTTCCTACGAGCAGTACTTC.

This chain joins TRBV11-2 and TRBJ1-2; D is uncertain. The CDR3 has 14 residues. Trimming removed 1 base from V and 8 bases from J, with 14 bases in between. From germline, CDR1 is SGHAT and CDR2 FQNNGV. The CDR3 loop reads CASSLASRLGGYTF. In nucleotides, the CDR3 is TGTGCCAGCAGCTTAGCTTCTCGGTTGGGCGGCTACACCTTC.

The chain uses TRBV7-2 and TRBJ2-7, with 10 nucleotides matching TRBD1. Per germline, CDR1 SGHTA and CDR2 FQGNSA. Trimming removed 5 bases from V and 4 bases from J; junction bases left unmatched: 8. The CDR3 is made up of 15 amino acids. In DNA, the CDR3 is TGTGCCAGCAGCCCGTCGACAGGGGGCTTGTACGAGCAGTACTTC. This sequence encodes CASSPSTGGLYEQYF.

About this clone: Other nucleotide sequences in the sample specify the same CDR3. The chain is built from TRBV12-3 or TRBV12-4 and TRBJ2-5; D is ambiguous. The V end lost 5 bases, the J end lost 4 bases, and 11 bases lay between the germline ends. This CDR3 has 13 amino acids. Here the CDR3 reads CASSLRGGETQYF. The CDR3 DNA sequence: TGTGCCAGCAGTCTTCGAGGTGGAGAGACCCAGTACTTC.

The V call is TRBV5-1, the J call TRBJ1-1, with D maybe TRBD1 (5 bases). Trimming shortened V by 0 bases and J by 4 bases, and 13 bases separated the two germline ends. The CDR3 runs to 15 residues. In germline, CDR1 is SGHRS, CDR2 YFSETQ. Written as DNA, the CDR3 is TGCGCCAGCAGCTTGGCCTCGACAGTAGCCACTGAAGCTTTCTTT. Its translation: CASSLASTVATEAFF.